The sequence of this T cell receptor (beta chain) was determined in a study of T cells after posttransplantation cyclophosphamide. Points on this clone: The antigen is not known. The sample holds other DNA sequences that translate to the same CDR3.

Repertoires were generated with immunoSEQ multiplex PCR, while TCRdb's copy carries only in-frame clones and drops some. This table has about 52,000 clones, 85% to 95% appearing once. Study findings and constraints: TRB overlap between skin or GI tissue T cells and blood was limited.

V lost 8 bases to trimming and J lost 7 bases; unmatched junction nucleotides: 4. CDR1 is SNHLY, CDR2 FYNNEI, per germline. This CDR3 is 12 amino acids long. The sequencing sample was made of PBMCs. This TCR was recovered from a woman in her 30s in good health and a related stem cell transplant donor. The chain uses TRBV2 and TRBJ1-5; 8 bases are a match to TRBD1. The DNA for the CDR3 is TGTGCCAGCGGACAGGGAGGACAGCCCCAGCATTTT. Translating it yields CASGQGGQPQHF.